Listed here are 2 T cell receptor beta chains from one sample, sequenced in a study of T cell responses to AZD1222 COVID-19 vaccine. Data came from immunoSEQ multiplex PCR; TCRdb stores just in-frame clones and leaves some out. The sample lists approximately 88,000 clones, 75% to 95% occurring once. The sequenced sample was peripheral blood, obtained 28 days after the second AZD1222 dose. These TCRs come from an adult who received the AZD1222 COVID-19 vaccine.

CDR3 bases: TGCGCCAGCAGCCAAGCGGAACAGGGGGCAGCTGGCTACACCTTC. It specifies CASSQAEQGAAGYTF. The V call is TRBV4-1, the J call TRBJ1-2; 9 bases match TRBD1. V dropped 1 base and J dropped 7; count of bases not matched to a gene: 7. Germline V gene lookup returns CDR1 MGHRA and CDR2 YSYEKL. The CDR3 is 15 residues long.

The CDR3 sequence is CARSRLDRGAGNTIYF. CDR3 DNA sequence: TGTGCCAGAAGCAGACTCGACAGGGGTGCAGGAAACACCATATATTTT. The genes are TRBV7-5 and TRBJ1-3; TRBD1, the D gene given by the table, was not confirmed from the DNA. TRBV7-5 is assigned pseudogene status. This CDR3 contains 16 residues.